These T cell receptor beta chains were read from a single sample in a study of blood T cell repertoires in COVID-19. Libraries were prepared by immunoSEQ multiplex PCR; TCRdb keeps only in-frame clonotypes and omits some of them. The sample carries 100,000 to 150,000 clones, around 89% recorded once. The sample consisted of peripheral blood. The receptors come from a man in his fifties or sixties with active or convalescent COVID-19. Both conserved end residues are part of each CDR3. A D gene is named only where the DNA matches it firmly. Size is stated for part of the rows, as once, few or many counts, or as a class when the clone is expanded.

J gene,V gene,clone size,D gene,CDR3 DNA,CDR3 protein
TRBJ1-1,TRBV7-2,.,TRBD1,TGTGCCAGCAGCTTAGAAGGGACAGCGAACACTGAAGCTTTCTTT,CASSLEGTANTEAFF
TRBJ1-2,TRBV2,.,TRBD1,TGTGCCAGCAGTGTTTGGGATACCGGGACAGGAACCTTC,CASSVWDTGTGTF
TRBJ2-5,TRBV11-2,.,TRBD1,TGTGCCAGCAGCCCACAGACAGGGCGCGAGACCCAGTACTTC,CASSPQTGRETQYF
TRBJ1-2,TRBV6-5,.,.,TGTGCCAGCAGCGAGGGTTTCCGTGACTATGGCTACACCTTC,CASSEGFRDYGYTF
TRBJ1-4,TRBV19,.,TRBD1,TGTGCCAGTAGTTTCCTCGGACAGGGCCGTAATGAAAAACTGTTTTTT,CASSFLGQGRNEKLFF
TRBJ2-3,TRBV6-6,once,TRBD2,TGTGCCAGCAGGGATAGCGGGGGTAGCACAGATACGCAGTATTTT,CASRDSGGSTDTQYF
TRBJ2-2,TRBV18,.,TRBD1,TGTGCCAGCTCAACTGACAGGGTTTTGAACACCGGGGAGCTGTTTTTT,CASSTDRVLNTGELFF
TRBJ2-5,TRBV11-3,.,.,TGTGCCAGCAGCTTAACAGGGTCCCAAGAGACCCAGTACTTC,CASSLTGSQETQYF
TRBJ2-7,TRBV20-1,once,.,TGCAGTGCTAGTCCACAGGTCTACGAGCAGTACTTC,CSASPQVYEQYF
TRBJ2-4,TRBV10-2,once,.,TGCGCCAGCAGTGATTCGGGGGACAAAAACATTCAGTACTTC,CASSDSGDKNIQYF
TRBJ1-5,TRBV10-3,.,TRBD1,TGTGCCATCAGTGCAACGGACAGGGTGAGGAATCAGCCCCAGCATTTT,CAISATDRVRNQPQHF
TRBJ1-2,TRBV18,.,TRBD1,TGTGCCAGCTCATCAGACCCAGGGACAGGGGATGGCTACACCTTC,CASSSDPGTGDGYTF
TRBJ2-1,TRBV7-7,.,TRBD2,TGTGCCAGCAGCTTAGAACTAGCGGGAGGGCCGTCGGGTGAGCAGTTCTTC,CASSLELAGGPSGEQFF
TRBJ2-2,TRBV5-1,.,.,TGCGCCAGCAGCTTAGACAGCCGCGGGGAGCTGTTTTTT,CASSLDSRGELFF
TRBJ1-6,TRBV30,once,.,TGTGCCTGGAGTCGGTACGGCTCCTATAATTCACCCCTCCACTTT,CAWSRYGSYNSPLHF